Shown below are 30 T cell receptor beta chains from a single sample sequenced in a study of T-cell memory formation after mild COVID-19. Each CDR3 protein is one row after TCRdb ran MiXCR on the 5' RACE reads. The sample includes fewer than 450,000 distinct CDR3 sequences, approximately 24% of them seen just once. The source material was PBMCs or a T cell subset sorted from them (not recorded which). The receptor source for this set is an adult woman who had mild COVID-19 (a few samples of this study predate the infection). Cell type and time point are not known.

The chain uses TRBV20-1 and TRBJ1-4; maybe TRBD1 (5 bases). The CDR3 sequence is 13 residues long. Germline CDR1 reads DFQATT; CDR2 reads SNEGSKA (reference sequence). V lost 0 bases, J lost 5 bases, and 7 bases lay in between. The CDR3 region is CSAREGPNEKLFF. In DNA form, the CDR3 reads TGCAGTGCTAGAGAGGGACCCAATGAAAAACTGTTTTTT.

This clonotype occurred many times. The V gene is TRBV4-2, the J gene TRBJ2-5, with 7 nucleotides matching TRBD2. This CDR3 is built from 18 residues. Germline lookup yields CDR1 LGHNA and CDR2 YNFKEQ. With V trimmed by 0 bases and J by 4 bases, 14 bases remained unmatched. The CDR3 loop reads CASSQDQGGLGARETQYF. CDR3 DNA sequence: TGTGCCAGCAGCCAAGATCAAGGAGGACTAGGGGCCCGAGAGACCCAGTACTTC.

This clonotype was observed a handful of times. J is TRBJ1-1 and V is TRBV5-1; D unresolved. The ends were cut back, 4 bases at V and 0 bases at J, with 13 bases in the middle. The CDR3 runs 15 residues. Germline lookup yields CDR1 SGHRS and CDR2 YFSETQ. The CDR3 region has the DNA TGCGCCAGCAGCCCAAAGAACCTGCTGAACACTGAAGCTTTCTTT. Its protein is CASSPKNLLNTEAFF.

The sample holds a few counts of this clonotype. The chain joins TRBV5-5 to TRBJ2-3; D unresolved. Germline V CDR1 and CDR2: SGHKS, YYEKEE (reference sequence). V was clipped by 6 bases and J by 10 bases, with 12 bases between them. The CDR3 has 11 residues. Written as DNA, the CDR3 is TGTGCCAGCACCCGAACCCAGGCGCAGTATTTT. This encodes CASTRTQAQYF.

The chain recombines TRBV25-1 with TRBJ2-1; no firm D call. Germline CDR1 MGHDK, CDR2 SYGVNS. The CDR3 has 14 residues. V shed 3 bases and J shed 10 bases, with 16 bases lying between them. Here the CDR3 reads CASSEHDEVVEQFF. CDR3 nucleotide sequence: TGTGCCAGCAGTGAGCACGATGAGGTAGTGGAGCAGTTCTTC. The full variable domain, in which reference TRBV25-1 and TRBJ2-1 provide the parts outside the CDR3, is EADIYQTPRYLVIGTGKKITLECSQTMGHDKMYWYQQDPGMELHLIHYSYGVNSTEKGDLSSESTVSRIRTEHFPLTLESARPSHTSQYLCASSEHDEVVEQFFGPGTRLTVL.

This clonotype was observed many times. The V gene is TRBV28, the J gene TRBJ2-1, with 7 bases identical to TRBD2. The CDR3 is 16 residues long. The germline V gene encodes CDR1 MDHEN and CDR2 SYDVKM. The trim removed 6 bases at V and 1 base at J, leaving 9 bases unmatched. The CDR3 bases are TGTGCCAGCAGCTCATGGGCTAGCGGATCCTACAATGAGCAGTTCTTC. Translation: CASSSWASGSYNEQFF. The variable domain in full, with the rest retrieved from reference TRBV28 and TRBJ2-1, is DVKVTQSSRYLVKRTGEKVFLECVQDMDHENMFWYRQDPGLGLRLIYFSYDVKMKEKGDIPEGYSVSREKKERFSLILESASTNQTSMYLCASSSWASGSYNEQFFGPGTRLTVL.

The CDR3 region is CASPGAKSGTDTQYF. The CDR3 bases are TGTGCCTCTCCCGGAGCCAAGAGTGGCACAGATACGCAGTATTTT. V is TRBV25-1 and J is TRBJ2-3; no clear D gene. CDR1 is MGHDK and CDR2 is SYGVNS in the germline V gene. The CDR3 is made up of 15 amino acids. Trimming left V 11 bases short and J 1 base short, with 19 bases between.

This chain joins TRBV14 and TRBJ2-7, with D possibly matching TRBD2 (6 bases). Trimming stripped 3 bases from V and 3 bases from J, with 15 bases between. CDR1 and CDR2 (germline): SGHDN, FVKESK. The length of the CDR3 is 15 residues. CDR3 nucleotides: TGTGCCAGCAGCCATCTAGGGACGGGGGACTACGAGCAGTACTTC. Protein: CASSHLGTGDYEQYF.

This clonotype was seen many times. The V and J genes are TRBV5-1 and TRBJ1-1; 8 bases agree with TRBD1. Germline V gene data show CDR1 as SGHRS and CDR2 as YFSETQ. CDR3 length: 14 amino acids. Germline trimming cut 4 bases from V and 5 bases from J; bases unmatched to any gene: 7. The CDR3 DNA sequence: TGCGCCAGCAGCCTTGACAGGGGTTATACTGAAGCTTTCTTT. This codes for CASSLDRGYTEAFF.

The J gene is TRBJ2-3, the V gene TRBV24-1; D ambiguous. This CDR3 spans 16 amino acids. Germline CDR1 and CDR2: KGHDR and SFDVKD. The V end lost 2 bases, the J end lost 2 bases, and 13 bases lay between the germline ends. The CDR3: CATSDSTWTDTDTQYF. The CDR3 DNA follows: TGTGCCACCAGTGATTCGACCTGGACGGACACAGATACGCAGTATTTT.

This chain connects TRBV2 to TRBJ2-3, with D tentatively TRBD2 (6 bases). V lost 9 bases and J lost 0, with 16 bases in between. The CDR3 runs 15 residues. In germline, CDR1 is SNHLY, CDR2 FYNNEI. This CDR3 reads CASSTPRGSTDTQYF. As DNA, the CDR3 is TGTGCCAGTTCTACCCCCCGGGGGAGCACAGATACGCAGTATTTT.

This clonotype has ten or more counts. The CDR3 region is CASSPPGMNTEAFF. The DNA of the CDR3 is TGTGCCAGCAGCCCCCCGGGAATGAACACTGAAGCTTTCTTT. J is TRBJ1-1 and V is TRBV14; no firm D call. Germline V gene sequence: CDR1 SGHDN, CDR2 FVKESK. The CDR3 runs to 14 residues. The ends were cut back, 4 bases at V and 0 bases at J, with 9 bases in the middle.

The chain joins TRBV7-2 to TRBJ2-1; no clear D. V was shortened by 4 bases and J by 2 bases, with 15 bases between the two germline ends. Germline CDR1 and CDR2: SGHTA and FQGNSA. This CDR3 region has 16 residues. CDR3: CASSSPGHGAYNEQFF. The CDR3 nucleotides read TGTGCCAGCAGCTCCCCCGGTCACGGAGCCTACAATGAGCAGTTCTTC.

The chain combines TRBV5-1 with TRBJ2-3, with 7 bases lining up with TRBD2. The CDR3 is 16 amino acids. Trimming cost V 1 base and J 0 bases; bases outside gene matches: 5. CDR1 is SGHRS, CDR2 YFSETQ, per germline. The DNA for the CDR3 is TGCGCCAGCAGCTTGCTCCGGGGGGACAGCACAGATACGCAGTATTTT. This codes for CASSLLRGDSTDTQYF.

There are a few counts of this clonotype. The V call is TRBV7-9, the J call TRBJ2-1; the D is unclear. The CDR3 extends over 14 amino acids. Looked up from germline, CDR1 is SEHNR and CDR2 is FQNEAQ (reference sequence). V was clipped by 2 bases and J by 4 bases, with 9 bases between them. The CDR3 DNA is TGTGCCAGCAGCTTAACAGCTTCTTACAATGAGCAGTTCTTC. Residues: CASSLTASYNEQFF.

The chain joins TRBV20-1 to TRBJ2-1; weak D call: TRBD2 (6 bases). The germline V and J ends were trimmed by 6 bases and 3 bases, with 18 bases remaining between them. Germline values: CDR1 DFQATT, CDR2 SNEGSKA (reference sequence). The CDR3 has 15 amino acids. The CDR3 is CSARRAVPGYNEQFF. Written as DNA, the CDR3 is TGCAGTGCGAGGAGGGCGGTGCCGGGCTACAATGAGCAGTTCTTC.

The chain links TRBV3-1 to TRBJ2-3; D could derive from TRBD1 or TRBD2 (5 bases each). Trimming left V 6 bases short and J 6 bases short, with 19 bases between. Germline V CDR1 and CDR2: LGHDT, YNNKEL (reference sequence). The CDR3 covers 15 residues. The CDR3, as DNA: TGTGCCAGCAGTCGGGACGGGCGACCAACGGATACGCAGTATTTT. This sequence encodes CASSRDGRPTDTQYF.

This clonotype turned up a few times. The CDR3 sequence is CASSPGTGMAFF. The CDR3 DNA follows: TGTGCCAGCAGTCCGGGGACAGGGATGGCTTTCTTT. V usage is TRBV12-3 or TRBV12-4 and J usage is TRBJ1-1; 9 positions agree with TRBD1. The CDR3 covers 12 residues. With V trimmed by 5 bases and J by 11 bases, 6 bases remained unmatched.

The chain joins TRBV12-3 or TRBV12-4 to TRBJ1-1; D is perhaps TRBD1 (6 bases). The CDR3 is made up of 14 amino acids. Trimming removed 5 bases at V and 1 base at J, with 11 bases between. The CDR3 nucleotides read TGTGCCAGCAGTCAATCGACAGGGAACACTGAAGCTTTCTTT. The encoded protein is CASSQSTGNTEAFF.

The chain couples TRBV5-1 to TRBJ2-1; 8 bases map to TRBD1. Germline-derived CDR1 and CDR2 are SGHRS and YFSETQ. This CDR3 is 15 amino acids long. V dropped 2 bases and J dropped 5; count of bases not matched to a gene: 6. The CDR3 region has the DNA TGCGCCAGCAGCTTCCCAGGGGGCAAGAACAATGAGCAGTTCTTC. This encodes CASSFPGGKNNEQFF.

This rearrangement joins TRBV7-2 to TRBJ1-2; 10 positions match TRBD1. V gave up 5 bases and J gave up 6 bases; unmatched junction bases: 9. There are 15 residues in the CDR3. CDR1 is SGHTA and CDR2 is FQGNSA in the germline V gene. The CDR3 DNA sequence: TGTGCCAGCAGCCCTAGGGGACAGGGGAGAGATGGCTACACCTTC. Its protein is CASSPRGQGRDGYTF. Complete variable domain (other parts from reference TRBV7-2 and TRBJ1-2): GAGVSQSPSNKVTEKGKDVELRCDPISGHTALYWYRQSLGQGLEFLIYFQGNSAPDKSGLPSDRFSAERTGGSVSTLTIQRTQQEDSAVYLCASSPRGQGRDGYTFGSGTRLTVV.

The gene calls are TRBV20-1 and TRBJ1-1; D might be TRBD1 (6 bases). CDR1 DFQATT and CDR2 SNEGSKA come from the germline V gene (reference sequence). The CDR3 has 15 residues. V lost 6 bases and J lost 4, with 21 bases in between. This CDR3 reads CSAEGQSIGGTEAFF. DNA of the CDR3: TGCAGTGCCGAAGGACAGAGTATCGGTGGCACTGAAGCTTTCTTT.

This chain links TRBV5-6 with TRBJ2-7, with D perhaps matching TRBD2 (5 bases). Germline CDR1 SGHDT, CDR2 YYEEEE. V was trimmed by 1 base and J by 4 bases, leaving 12 bases between them. The CDR3 is made up of 14 amino acids. CDR3 protein: CASSLNGELYEQYF. The CDR3 nucleotides are TGTGCCAGCAGCTTGAATGGGGAGCTGTACGAGCAGTACTTC.

There are a few counts of this clonotype. This rearrangement joins TRBV15 to TRBJ1-2, with D unclear. The germline V and J ends were trimmed by 0 bases and 3 bases, with 17 bases remaining between them. Germline assignment: CDR1 LNHNV and CDR2 YYDKDF (reference sequence). CDR3 length: 17 amino acids. CDR3 region: CATSRDLRPAGDYGYTF. In DNA, the CDR3 is TGTGCCACCAGCAGAGATTTAAGGCCAGCCGGTGACTATGGCTACACCTTC.

There are a few counts of this clonotype. The V call is TRBV12-3 or TRBV12-4, the J call TRBJ1-2; maybe TRBD1 (6 bases). This CDR3 is built from 15 residues. Trimming shortened V by 6 bases and J by 2 bases, and 16 bases separated the two germline ends. In DNA form, the CDR3 reads TGTGCCAGCAGAGATGGGGGGGCTGGAAACTATGGCTACACCTTC. Encoded protein: CASRDGGAGNYGYTF.

This clonotype was seen a few times. The rearrangement links TRBV7-9 to TRBJ2-5; 10 bases are shared with TRBD1. CDR1 and CDR2 (germline): SEHNR, FQNEAQ (reference sequence). The CDR3 consists of 18 residues. Trimming cost V 0 bases and J 0 bases; bases outside gene matches: 7. In DNA form, the CDR3 reads TGTGCCAGCAGCTTAGCCCCGCCGGGACAGGGGTACCAAGAGACCCAGTACTTC. Amino acid sequence: CASSLAPPGQGYQETQYF.

The chain joins TRBV4-1 to TRBJ1-2; D uncertain. V dropped 0 bases and J dropped 2 bases, with 10 bases sitting between them. The CDR3 extends over 15 amino acids. Germline values: CDR1 MGHRA, CDR2 YSYEKL. The CDR3 loop is CASSQDWQENYGYTF. The DNA for the CDR3 is TGCGCCAGCAGCCAAGATTGGCAGGAGAACTATGGCTACACCTTC.

A few counts support this clonotype. The chain carries TRBV12-3 or TRBV12-4 and TRBJ2-5, with D maybe TRBD1 (6 bases). The CDR3 consists of 15 residues. Trimming took 5 bases from V and 2 from J, leaving 15 bases between them. The CDR3 DNA is TGTGCCAGCAGTGTCAGGACAGCGCCTCAAGAGACCCAGTACTTC. Its translation is CASSVRTAPQETQYF.

A few counts support this clonotype. The genes are TRBV3-1 and TRBJ2-1; D not resolved. V was cut by 4 bases and J by 6 bases, with 10 bases left in between. Germline V gives CDR1 LGHDT, CDR2 YNNKEL (reference sequence). The CDR3 length is 13 residues. This CDR3 is CASSRSQVNEQFF. Written as DNA, the CDR3 is TGTGCCAGCAGCCGAAGCCAGGTCAATGAGCAGTTCTTC.

The CDR3 DNA reads as TGTGCCAGCAGCTTTGGGGACAGAAGCACAGATACGCAGTATTTT. Protein: CASSFGDRSTDTQYF. The chain carries TRBV7-3 and TRBJ2-3; 7 bases map to TRBD1. V gave up 3 bases and J gave up 0 bases; unmatched junction bases: 3. Germline V gives CDR1 SGHTA, CDR2 FQGTGA. This CDR3 region has 15 residues.